This T cell receptor (beta chain) was sequenced during a study of OX40 agonist ivuxolimab in advanced cancers. Broader study findings: The CD4+ and CD8+ T cells in the blood had expanded clonally by week 6 at 0.1 to 3.0 mg/kg.

Concerning this clone itself: What it recognizes is unknown.

Sequencing was performed with immunoSEQ multiplex PCR; in TCRdb, only in-frame clones are kept and a portion is missing. The sample records about 53,000 clones, 75% to 90% being singletons. The germline CDR1 and CDR2 sequences are LNHDA and SQIVND (reference sequence). CDR3 length: 16 amino acids. Trimming cost V 4 bases and J 1 base; bases outside gene matches: 2. The rearrangement links TRBV19 to TRBJ2-5; TRBD2 agrees at 14 bases. The clonotype comes from an adult with an advanced solid tumor such as melanoma, head and neck, liver or kidney cancer. The material was CD4+ or CD8+ T cells sorted from blood, obtained in a trial of the OX40 agonist ivuxolimab. CDR3 loop: CASSTGLAGGQETQYF. As DNA, the CDR3 is TGTGCCAGTAGTACCGGACTAGCGGGGGGCCAAGAGACCCAGTACTTC.